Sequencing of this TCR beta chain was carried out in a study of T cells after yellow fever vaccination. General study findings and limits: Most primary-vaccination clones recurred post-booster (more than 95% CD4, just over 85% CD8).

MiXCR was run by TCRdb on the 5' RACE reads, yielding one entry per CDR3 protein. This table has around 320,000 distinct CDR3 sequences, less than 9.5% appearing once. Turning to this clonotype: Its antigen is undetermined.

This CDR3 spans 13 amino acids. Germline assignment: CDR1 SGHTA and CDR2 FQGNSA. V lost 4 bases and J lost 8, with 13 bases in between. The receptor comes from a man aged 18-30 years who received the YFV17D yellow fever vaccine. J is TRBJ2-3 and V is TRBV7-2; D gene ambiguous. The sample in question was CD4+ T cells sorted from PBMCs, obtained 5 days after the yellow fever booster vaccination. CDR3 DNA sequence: TGTGCCAGCAGCTCGGAATTTTCTGTTACGCAGTATTTT. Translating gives CASSSEFSVTQYF.